The present TCR beta chain was sequenced within a study of shared clonotypes between healthy human individuals. Turning to this clone: The antigen remains unidentified.

General study results and limits: The rarefaction results pointed to incomplete sorted-subset sequencing despite large depth.

At the deep level, the assay was run. In the study's own analysis: Filtering differed since immunoSEQ provided only junctions, with no quality scores. TCRdb keeps only in-frame clones here, not all; method: immunoSEQ multiplex PCR. The V and J calls and the clone size are those of that table, but D and trimming were determined from the DNA. The repertoire holds just over 2,000,000 clones, about 95% seen once, with 0.85% to 1.3% in the top ten. The V end was cut by 5 bases, the J end by 2 bases, with 16 bases between. Germline CDR1 and CDR2: SEHNR and FQNEAQ (reference sequence). CDR3 length: 15 amino acids. CD8 cells classed as naive were CD45RO-negative and positively selected for CCR7, excluding terminally differentiated effector memory CD45RA+ cells. All of the donors resided in Nashville, Tennessee, and each was a Caucasian adult.

This receptor was taken from a man between 18 and 35 years old in good health. This chain connects TRBV7-9 to TRBJ2-7; D is possibly TRBD1 (6 bases). Sample: naive CD8+ T cells sorted from blood. CDR3 loop: CASSLSTGQPYEQYF. As DNA, the CDR3 is TGTGCCAGCAGCCTCTCCACCGGACAGCCCTACGAGCAGTACTTC.